This TCR beta chain was sequenced during a study of CD4 and CD8 cells across lung adenocarcinoma regions. The V and J ends lost 4 bases and 4 bases, in that order; junction bases with no gene match: 2. The CDR3 length is 16 residues. Localized lung adenocarcinoma, a non-small cell lung cancer, affected the donors. Using its own MiXCR run on the PCR reads, TCRdb lists one record per CDR3 protein. Of 9,500 to 11,000 distinct CDR3 sequences in the sample, approximately 50% were seen once. The sample comprised CD8+ T cells from the margin of a lung tumor. The chain recombines TRBV12-3 or TRBV12-4 with TRBJ2-3; 16 nucleotides align to TRBD2. The clonotype originates from a male donor with lung adenocarcinoma. The CD4 and CD8 labels of this study may be unreliable. The chain's CDR3 is CASSSGLAGGPDTQYF. CDR3 sequence (DNA): TGTGCCAGCAGTTCGGGACTAGCGGGAGGGCCAGATACGCAGTATTTT.